What follows are 24 T cell receptor beta chains derived from one specimen sequenced in a study of a mutant IDH1 vaccine in newly diagnosed glioma. Time point denoted: baseline, week 1 (first vaccination visit). Treatment: pre-vaccination baseline after standard-of-care therapy. Some clones are missing from TCRdb's copy, which holds only in-frame ones; the method was immunoSEQ multiplex PCR. The table includes some 68,000 clones, approximately 79% detected once. The material was PBMCs, obtained from a glioma patient treated with radiotherapy, temozolomide or both. Receptors originate from a man aged 50-59 years with glioma.

The V and J genes are TRBV7-6 and TRBJ1-1; perhaps TRBD1 as D (5 bases). This CDR3 is built from 15 residues. The V and J ends lost 5 bases and 5 bases respectively, with 18 bases between them. CDR1 is SGHVS, CDR2 FNYEAQ, per germline. As DNA, the CDR3 is TGTGCCAGCAGCGCGTTTCAGGGAATTGAAACTGAAGCTTTCTTT. Translation: CASSAFQGIETEAFF.

This clone was recorded only once. J is TRBJ1-1 and V is TRBV6-6; 8 bases map to TRBD1. Germline CDR1 and CDR2: MNHNY and SVGAGI (reference sequence). The CDR3 is made up of 14 amino acids. The trim removed 2 bases at V and 6 bases at J, leaving 5 bases unmatched. CDR3: CASSYRTGTSEAFF. The CDR3 nucleotides are TGTGCCAGCAGTTACCGGACAGGGACTTCTGAAGCTTTCTTT.

This clone was counted ten times or more. The CDR3 loop reads CAWSAGVGNQPQHF. The CDR3, as DNA: TGTGCCTGGAGTGCAGGGGTGGGCAATCAGCCCCAGCATTTT. The V call is TRBV30, the J call TRBJ1-5; maybe TRBD1 (6 bases). CDR3 size: 14 residues. V was clipped by 1 base and J by 2 bases, with 9 bases between them. Per the germline V gene, CDR1 is GTSNPN and CDR2 is SVGIG (reference sequence). Combining the CDR3 with reference TRBV30 and TRBJ1-5 gives the whole variable domain SQTIHQWPATLVQPVGSPLSLECTVEGTSNPNLYWYRQAAGRGLQLLFYSVGIGQISSEVPQNLSASRPQDRQFILSSKKLLLSDSGFYLCAWSAGVGNQPQHFGDGTRLSIL.

The J gene is TRBJ2-1, the V gene TRBV7-2; possibly TRBD1 for D (5 bases). This CDR3 spans 12 amino acids. The germline V gene encodes CDR1 SGHTA and CDR2 FQGNSA. Trimming removed 1 base at V and 9 bases at J, with 7 bases between. The CDR3 DNA reads as TGTGCCAGCAGCTTAGTAGGGGTTGAGCAGTTCTTC. Protein product: CASSLVGVEQFF.

This clone was recorded only once. This chain uses TRBV20-1 with TRBJ2-7; D uncertain. Germline assignment: CDR1 DFQATT and CDR2 SNEGSKA (reference sequence). The ends were cut back, 6 bases at V and 5 bases at J, with 8 bases in the middle. This CDR3 has 10 amino acids. The chain's CDR3 is CSAGSNEQYF. The CDR3 DNA sequence: TGCAGTGCGGGTTCAAACGAGCAGTACTTC.

The V and J genes are TRBV7-2 and TRBJ2-1; D is unresolved. V was trimmed by 4 bases and J by 0 bases, leaving 10 bases between them. The CDR3 has 15 residues. Germline V gene data show CDR1 as SGHTA and CDR2 as FQGNSA. The CDR3 DNA sequence: TGTGCCAGCAGCTCCCTCGCCTCCTCCTACAATGAGCAGTTCTTC. The encoded protein is CASSSLASSYNEQFF.

This clone was recorded once. The genes are TRBV29-1 and TRBJ2-1, with D tentatively TRBD2 (5 bases). This CDR3 has 13 residues. Germline V gives CDR1 SQVTM, CDR2 ANQGSEA. Trimming removed 6 bases from V and 1 base from J, with 10 bases in between. CDR3 region: CSVVASSYNEQFF. CDR3 bases: TGCAGCGTCGTAGCGAGTTCCTACAATGAGCAGTTCTTC.

The rearrangement joins TRBV5-1 to TRBJ2-2, with D hard to call. The CDR3 totals 14 residues. Germline V gene lookup returns CDR1 SGHRS and CDR2 YFSETQ. V was shortened by 1 base and J by 6 bases, with 10 bases between the two germline ends. CDR3 DNA: TGCGCCAGCAGCTTGTACGACGGAGCCGGGGAGCTGTTTTTT. Protein product: CASSLYDGAGELFF.

The genes are TRBV11-2 and TRBJ2-3; 8 nucleotides agree with TRBD1. The germline V gene has CDR1 SGHAT and CDR2 FQNNGV. J lost 0 bases, V lost 4 bases, and 3 bases had no gene match. This CDR3 has 15 residues. In DNA form, the CDR3 reads TGTGCCAGCAGCTCCCGGGACAGGAGCACAGATACGCAGTATTTT. Amino acids: CASSSRDRSTDTQYF.

V and J are TRBV7-8 and TRBJ1-5; D call uncertain. The CDR3 covers 15 residues. The V gene's germline CDR1 is SGHVS and CDR2 FQNEAQ. Trimming shortened V by 2 bases and J by 2 bases, and 10 bases separated the two germline ends. Here the CDR3 DNA reads TGTGCCAGCAGCTTATCAGTTTCTGGCAATCAGCCCCAGCATTTT. It codes for CASSLSVSGNQPQHF.

V is TRBV2 and J is TRBJ2-7; TRBD2 matches 13 bases. This CDR3 region has 14 residues. Germline V CDR1 and CDR2: SNHLY, FYNNEI. The V segment lost 9 bases and the J segment 0 bases; nucleotides outside the gene matches: 2. CDR3 nucleotide sequence: TGTGCCAGTGGACTAGCGGGGGTCTCCTACGAGCAGTACTTC. Translating gives CASGLAGVSYEQYF.

This sequence joins TRBV9 and TRBJ2-3; D is undetermined. This CDR3 region has 13 residues. The germline gives CDR1 SGDLS, CDR2 YYNGEE. V shed 4 bases and J shed 3 bases, with 9 bases lying between them. The CDR3 coding sequence is TGTGCCAGCAGCTCAGCTGTGACAGATACGCAGTATTTT. As protein: CASSSAVTDTQYF.

This chain uses TRBV5-4 with TRBJ1-2; D unresolved. CDR1 is SGHNT, CDR2 YYREEE, per germline (reference sequence). V was cut by 1 base and J by 1 base, with 5 bases left in between. The CDR3 sequence is 13 residues long. The CDR3 reads CASSLQDNYGYTF. The CDR3 DNA sequence: TGTGCCAGCAGCTTGCAGGATAACTATGGCTACACCTTC.

The genes are TRBV5-1 and TRBJ2-3; D perhaps matches TRBD2 (5 bases). The CDR3 has 13 residues. V gave up 2 bases and J gave up 6 bases, with 10 bases separating them. Germline V lookup: CDR1 SGHRS, CDR2 YFSETQ. This CDR3 reads CASSFGERDTQYF. The CDR3 bases are TGCGCCAGCAGCTTCGGGGAGAGGGATACGCAGTATTTT.

As DNA, the CDR3 is TGTGCCAGCTCCCAGGGACAGGGGGGTAACTATGGCTACACCTTC. This translates into CASSQGQGGNYGYTF. The chain employs TRBV18 and TRBJ1-2; the match to TRBD1 covers 11 bases. The CDR3 is 15 amino acids. Germline V lookup: CDR1 KGHSH, CDR2 LQKENI. With 6 bases clipped from V and 1 base from J, the junction kept 4 bases outside the gene matches.

V is TRBV29-1 and J is TRBJ2-1, with 7 bases aligning to TRBD1. The junction had 6 bases not matched to a gene; V was cut back by 4 bases and J by 3 bases. The CDR3 sequence is 14 residues long. Looked up from germline, CDR1 is SQVTM and CDR2 is ANQGSEA. The CDR3: CSVGWTGDYNEQFF. DNA of the CDR3: TGCAGCGTTGGGTGGACAGGCGACTACAATGAGCAGTTCTTC.

The rearrangement joins TRBV4-1 to TRBJ1-1; D call uncertain. The CDR3 loop spans 17 amino acids. Between the trimmed V and J ends, which lost 1 base and 5 bases, there was a span of 20 bases. CDR1 MGHRA and CDR2 YSYEKL come from the germline V gene. CDR3 nucleotides: TGCGCCAGCAGCCAAGTTTCCCGGCCTGCAGGAGGGACTGAAGCTTTCTTT. The encoded protein is CASSQVSRPAGGTEAFF.

The chain carries TRBV9 and TRBJ1-4; D might be TRBD1 (5 bases). Germline lookup yields CDR1 SGDLS and CDR2 YYNGEE. This CDR3 is 16 amino acids long. The V gene lost 0 bases and the J gene lost 7 bases, with 16 bases spanning the gap. This chain's CDR3 is CASSVAPTEVGEKLFF. The CDR3 DNA reads as TGTGCCAGCAGCGTAGCCCCGACAGAGGTGGGTGAAAAACTGTTTTTT.

This clone appeared a few times. J is TRBJ2-7 and V is TRBV11-3; D is unclear. Trimming stripped 5 bases from V and 5 bases from J, with 7 bases between. The CDR3 contains 11 residues. Germline loops: CDR1 SGHNT, CDR2 YENEEA. This CDR3 is CASSTGHEQYF. The CDR3 DNA follows: TGTGCCAGCAGCACCGGGCACGAGCAGTACTTC.

The chain has TRBV2 and TRBJ2-7; no clear D. The V gene's germline CDR1 is SNHLY and CDR2 FYNNEI. CDR3 length: 13 amino acids. Trimming left V 8 bases short and J 4 bases short, with 15 bases between. This chain's CDR3 is CASVQLGIYEQYF. CDR3 DNA: TGTGCCAGCGTACAGTTAGGGATTTACGAGCAGTACTTC. Filled out from reference TRBV2 and TRBJ2-7, the complete variable domain reads EPEVTQTPSHQVTQMGQEVILRCVPISNHLYFYWYRQILGQKVEFLVSFYNNEISEKSEIFDDQFSVERPDGSNFTLKIRSTKLEDSAMYFCASVQLGIYEQYFGPGTRLTVT.

The gene calls are TRBV6-6 and TRBJ2-1; D may be TRBD2 (5 bases). V was pared by 8 bases and J by 8 bases, with 10 bases between. The CDR3 contains 11 residues. From germline, CDR1 is MNHNY and CDR2 SVGAGI (reference sequence). The CDR3 region is CASDGGDEQFF. In nucleotides, the CDR3 is TGTGCCAGCGACGGAGGCGATGAGCAGTTCTTC.

The V gene is TRBV11-2, the J gene TRBJ1-4; D unclear. V gave up 3 bases and J gave up 8 bases, with 4 bases separating them. CDR3 size: 11 residues. Per the germline V gene, CDR1 is SGHAT and CDR2 is FQNNGV. DNA for the CDR3: TGTGCCAGCAGCTTCGTGGAAAAACTGTTTTTT. It translates to CASSFVEKLFF.

The chain carries TRBV2 and TRBJ2-1, with D perhaps matching TRBD1 or TRBD2 (6 bases each). V lost 6 bases and J 8 bases, leaving 11 bases between the germline ends. Germline V gene sequence: CDR1 SNHLY, CDR2 FYNNEI. The CDR3 runs 12 residues. For the CDR3, the DNA is TGTGCCAGCAGGAAGGGGGGAGATGAGCAGTTCTTC. It yields the protein CASRKGGDEQFF.

The chain links TRBV6-5 to TRBJ2-5; possible D gene TRBD2, 5 bases. The V end lost 6 bases, the J end lost 2 bases, and 10 bases lay between the germline ends. Per the germline V gene, CDR1 is MNHEY and CDR2 is SVGAGI. The CDR3 is 13 residues long. In DNA form, the CDR3 reads TGTGCCAGCAGCCAGGACTCTCAAGAGACCCAGTACTTC. It specifies CASSQDSQETQYF.